Shown below are 32 T cell receptor beta chains from a single sample sequenced in a study of CD8 T cells in Susac syndrome. cDNA came from around 0.5 to 1 ug RNA primed by random hexamers. TCRdb itself ran the immunoSEQ multiplex PCR reads through MiXCR, one entry per CDR3 protein. The data hold fewer than 200,000 distinct CDR3 sequences, with roughly 90% observed a single time. Sequencing input: CD4+ T cells from PBMCs. Source of these receptors: a human donor with Susac syndrome.

The V call is TRBV3-1, the J call TRBJ2-7, with a weak D call TRBD1 (5 bases). Trimming pared 0 bases from V and 6 bases from J, leaving 18 bases between. The CDR3 has 16 residues. Germline assignment: CDR1 LGHDT and CDR2 YNNKEL (reference sequence). The DNA of the CDR3 is TGTGCCAGCAGCCAAGATGGGGCTGCCCGTGGTGCCGAGCAGTACTTC. It yields the protein CASSQDGAARGAEQYF.

This chain connects TRBV4-1 to TRBJ2-7; D may correspond to TRBD1 or TRBD2 (5 bases each). Germline V gene data show CDR1 as MGHRA and CDR2 as YSYEKL. The V and J ends lost 4 bases and 7 bases respectively, with 26 bases between them. CDR3 length equals 17 residues. CDR3 DNA: TGCGCCAGCAGCCCGGGACGGGCTTCGAGGGACCCCGGGGAGCAGTACTTC. This translates into CASSPGRASRDPGEQYF.

The chain combines TRBV20-1 with TRBJ1-1, with D possibly being TRBD1 (6 bases). Germline V gene lookup returns CDR1 DFQATT and CDR2 SNEGSKA (reference sequence). Trimming pared 3 bases from V and 7 bases from J, leaving 18 bases between. CDR3 length: 14 residues. The CDR3 spells CSASDGQLTGEAFF. CDR3 DNA sequence: TGCAGTGCTAGCGACGGACAGCTCACGGGTGAAGCTTTCTTT.

This chain joins TRBV20-1 and TRBJ2-1; TRBD2 agrees at 8 bases. This CDR3 has 15 amino acids. Unmatched junction bases numbered 12, after V lost 6 bases and J lost 5 bases. The V gene's germline CDR1 is DFQATT and CDR2 SNEGSKA (reference sequence). In DNA, the CDR3 is TGCAGTGCCCCCGGGGGGGGCCTACGTAACAATGAGCAGTTCTTC. It specifies CSAPGGGLRNNEQFF.

The rearrangement joins TRBV20-1 to TRBJ2-1; possible D gene TRBD2, 6 bases. V dropped 2 bases and J dropped 2 bases, with 10 bases sitting between them. Germline V gene sequence: CDR1 DFQATT, CDR2 SNEGSKA (reference sequence). The CDR3 covers 14 residues. Written as DNA, the CDR3 is TGCAGTGCTAGACGGGACTCCACCTACAATGAGCAGTTCTTC. Its translation is CSARRDSTYNEQFF.

V and J are TRBV27 and TRBJ1-6; maybe TRBD1 (5 bases). V lost 1 base, J lost 5 bases, and 9 bases lay in between. Germline V gene lookup returns CDR1 MNHEY and CDR2 SMNVEV (reference sequence). CDR3 length: 15 amino acids. DNA of the CDR3: TGTGCCAGCAGTTTATATGGCAGGGATAATTCACCCCTCCACTTT. This sequence encodes CASSLYGRDNSPLHF.

The rearrangement links TRBV11-2 to TRBJ2-7; D is uncertain. The V gene lost 1 base and the J gene lost 5 bases, with 12 bases spanning the gap. The CDR3 covers 14 residues. Germline V gene sequence: CDR1 SGHAT, CDR2 FQNNGV. The CDR3 region has the DNA TGTGCCAGCAGCTTAGTTAGTAGCAGAGACGAGCAGTACTTC. This codes for CASSLVSSRDEQYF.

The rearrangement links TRBV7-9 to TRBJ2-7, with 7 positions matching TRBD1. The germline V gene has CDR1 SEHNR and CDR2 FQNEAQ (reference sequence). The CDR3 totals 14 residues. V gave up 5 bases and J gave up 1 base; unmatched junction bases: 5. The CDR3: CASSTRDRSYEQYF. In DNA form, the CDR3 reads TGTGCCAGCAGCACAAGGGACAGATCCTACGAGCAGTACTTC. The full variable domain, with the rest looked up from reference TRBV7-9 and TRBJ2-7, is DTGVSQNPRHKITKRGQNVTFRCDPISEHNRLYWYRQTLGQGPEFLTYFQNEAQLEKSRLLSDRFSAERPKGSFSTLEIQRTEQGDSAMYLCASSTRDRSYEQYFGPGTRLTVT.

The chain is built from TRBV7-8 and TRBJ1-6; the match to TRBD1 covers 10 bases. This CDR3 contains 16 residues. Trimming at V came to 5 bases and at J to 10 bases, leaving 11 bases not matched to a gene. The germline CDR1 and CDR2 sequences are SGHVS and FQNEAQ. CDR3 in amino acids: CASSIGSGTGVSPLHF. The CDR3 DNA is TGTGCCAGCAGCATAGGGAGTGGGACAGGGGTCTCACCCCTCCACTTT.

This clonotype was seen more than once but under ten times. The V call is TRBV6-5, the J call TRBJ1-5; D is unclear. In germline, CDR1 is MNHEY, CDR2 SVGAGI. There are 14 residues in the CDR3. Trimming stripped 2 bases from V and 3 bases from J, with 8 bases between. CDR3 sequence reads: CASSYVGSNQPQHF. The CDR3 DNA sequence: TGTGCCAGCAGTTACGTGGGCTCCAATCAGCCCCAGCATTTT.

The chain has TRBV7-8 and TRBJ1-5; no reliable D call. From germline, CDR1 is SGHVS and CDR2 FQNEAQ. V lost 4 bases and J 8 bases, leaving 9 bases between the germline ends. The CDR3 has 12 residues. The CDR3 region has the DNA TGTGCCAGCAGCTCAGTTGAGGAGCCCCAGCATTTT. Its protein product is CASSSVEEPQHF.

The chain couples TRBV9 to TRBJ2-2; maybe TRBD2 (6 bases). Germline assignment: CDR1 SGDLS and CDR2 YYNGEE. V lost 0 bases and J lost 4, with 16 bases in between. CDR3 size: 17 residues. CDR3 sequence reads: CASSVDGGVGVTGELFF. In nucleotides, the CDR3 is TGTGCCAGCAGCGTAGACGGGGGAGTGGGCGTCACCGGGGAGCTGTTTTTT.

The chain recombines TRBV6-1 with TRBJ2-7; possibly TRBD2 for D (6 bases). This CDR3 spans 12 amino acids. The ends were cut back, 7 bases at V and 2 bases at J, with 9 bases in the middle. In germline, CDR1 is MNHNS, CDR2 SASEGT. Written as DNA, the CDR3 is TGTGCCAGCATTGGGGGGACCTACGAGCAGTACTTC. Translating gives CASIGGTYEQYF.

The gene calls are TRBV4-2 and TRBJ2-7; 10 bases fit TRBD2. Germline V gene data show CDR1 as LGHNA and CDR2 as YNFKEQ. The CDR3 has 17 amino acids. V dropped 1 base and J dropped 7; count of bases not matched to a gene: 13. In DNA form, the CDR3 reads TGTGCCAGCAGCCAAGGACTAGCGGGTGCGATTCGCGGGGAGCAGTACTTC. Translation gives CASSQGLAGAIRGEQYF.

This clonotype was recorded only once. V is TRBV7-2 and J is TRBJ2-7; 11 positions agree with TRBD1. Germline V gene data show CDR1 as SGHTA and CDR2 as FQGNSA. V lost 5 bases and J lost 3; bases outside the gene matches: 6. The CDR3 has 15 residues. CDR3 coding DNA: TGTGCCAGCAGCCAGGACAGGGGGCGTAGCTACGAGCAGTACTTC. Its protein product is CASSQDRGRSYEQYF. Complete variable domain (other parts from reference TRBV7-2 and TRBJ2-7): GAGVSQSPSNKVTEKGKDVELRCDPISGHTALYWYRQSLGQGLEFLIYFQGNSAPDKSGLPSDRFSAERTGGSVSTLTIQRTQQEDSAVYLCASSQDRGRSYEQYFGPGTRLTVT.

V gene TRBV10-3 combines with J gene TRBJ2-7; possibly TRBD1 for D (5 bases). Between the trimmed V and J ends, which lost 7 bases and 3 bases, there was a span of 10 bases. The CDR3 sequence is 12 residues long. Germline assignment: CDR1 ENHRY and CDR2 SYGVKD. CDR3 in amino acids: CAIKADSYEQYF. The CDR3, as DNA: TGTGCCATCAAGGCTGACAGCTACGAGCAGTACTTC.

The V and J genes are TRBV19 and TRBJ2-1; 16 bases align to TRBD2. CDR3 length equals 15 residues. Trimming took 4 bases from V and 8 from J; bases not matched to a gene: 2. Germline CDR1 LNHDA, CDR2 SQIVND (reference sequence). DNA of the CDR3: TGTGCCAGTAGTAAGGGACTAGCGGGGGGGCATGAGCAGTTCTTC. This encodes CASSKGLAGGHEQFF. The full variable domain, rest sourced from reference TRBV19 and TRBJ2-1, is DGGITQSPKYLFRKEGQNVTLSCEQNLNHDAMYWYRQDPGQGLRLIYYSQIVNDFQKGDIAEGYSVSREKKESFPLTVTSAQKNPTAFYLCASSKGLAGGHEQFFGPGTRLTVL.

This chain's CDR3 is CSGQNAGDNEQFF. In DNA, the CDR3 is TGCAGTGGTCAGAACGCGGGGGACAATGAGCAGTTCTTC. The V and J genes are TRBV20-1 and TRBJ2-1, with 7 bases that match TRBD2. This CDR3 comprises 13 residues. Per the germline V gene, CDR1 is DFQATT and CDR2 is SNEGSKA (reference sequence). The J segment lost 5 bases and the V segment lost 7 bases, leaving 8 bases of the junction unmatched.

The chain is built from TRBV4-1 and TRBJ1-2; D gene uncertain. The CDR3 is 13 amino acids. Germline lookup yields CDR1 MGHRA and CDR2 YSYEKL. Trimming removed 4 bases at V and 8 bases at J, with 14 bases between. The CDR3 region has the DNA TGCGCCAGCAGCCTCGGACCTGATATGGGCTACACCTTC. Its protein is CASSLGPDMGYTF.

The chain uses TRBV29-1 and TRBJ2-2; TRBD1 is a possible D gene (5 bases). The CDR3 is made up of 13 amino acids. The germline CDR1 and CDR2 sequences are SQVTM and ANQGSEA. V gave up 3 bases and J gave up 4 bases, with 9 bases separating them. CDR3 loop: CSVDWQGTGELFF. The CDR3 nucleotides read TGCAGCGTTGATTGGCAGGGCACCGGGGAGCTGTTTTTT.

The gene calls are TRBV20-1 and TRBJ1-5; D remains unclear. Deletions cut 5 bases from V and 0 bases from J, with 8 bases between. Germline values: CDR1 DFQATT, CDR2 SNEGSKA (reference sequence). The CDR3 has 13 residues. This chain's CDR3 is CSAFPDSNQPQHF. The CDR3 coding sequence is TGCAGTGCTTTCCCGGATAGCAATCAGCCCCAGCATTTT.

In DNA, the CDR3 is TGTGCCAGCAGCGCCCCAGGGCGAAATGAAGCTTTCTTT. Its translation is CASSAPGRNEAFF. V usage is TRBV5-4 and J usage is TRBJ1-1, with D possibly being TRBD1 (5 bases). The germline V gene encodes CDR1 SGHNT and CDR2 YYREEE (reference sequence). This CDR3 contains 13 residues. V was cut by 4 bases and J by 7 bases, with 14 bases left in between.

The J gene is TRBJ2-7, the V gene TRBV7-2; 9 bases match TRBD1. The germline V gene has CDR1 SGHTA and CDR2 FQGNSA. J lost 4 bases, V lost 2 bases, and 6 bases had no gene match. This CDR3 has 15 residues. This CDR3 reads CASSLWADRGYEQYF. Here the CDR3 DNA reads TGTGCCAGCAGCTTATGGGCAGACAGGGGGTACGAGCAGTACTTC.

This clonotype appeared a single time. The chain recombines TRBV7-9 with TRBJ1-1; D is unresolved. The V end lost 5 bases, the J end lost 2 bases, and 6 bases lay between the germline ends. The CDR3 loop spans 12 amino acids. Germline assignment: CDR1 SEHNR and CDR2 FQNEAQ (reference sequence). CDR3 in DNA: TGTGCCAGCAGCCGCGACAACACTGAAGCTTTCTTT. It translates to CASSRDNTEAFF.

The chain employs TRBV5-4 and TRBJ1-1; TRBD1 might be the D (5 bases). Deletions cut 3 bases from V and 1 base from J, with 13 bases between. CDR1 is SGHNT and CDR2 is YYREEE in the germline V gene (reference sequence). The CDR3 spans 15 residues. CDR3 nucleotides: TGTGCCAGCAGCTCCGAATCGACAGCGAACACTGAAGCTTTCTTT. It yields the protein CASSSESTANTEAFF.

This clonotype was seen once. The CDR3 here is CASSLTSGQNNEQFF. CDR3 nucleotides: TGTGCCAGCAGCTTGACTAGCGGGCAAAACAATGAGCAGTTCTTC. The genes are TRBV11-2 and TRBJ2-1; TRBD2 aligns across 10 bases. CDR3 length: 15 residues. The V segment lost 3 bases and the J segment 5 bases; nucleotides outside the gene matches: 4. The germline V gene has CDR1 SGHAT and CDR2 FQNNGV.

The chain links TRBV10-3 to TRBJ2-6; D gene unclear. V lost 7 bases to trimming and J lost 2 bases, with 12 bases between them. The CDR3 totals 15 residues. From germline, CDR1 is ENHRY and CDR2 SYGVKD. The CDR3 DNA follows: TGTGCCATCACTTCAGGACCCCCTGGGGCCAACGTCCTGACTTTC. Its translation is CAITSGPPGANVLTF.

The chain uses TRBV6-2 or TRBV6-3 and TRBJ2-1; no firm D call. CDR3 length equals 11 residues. V was shortened by 6 bases and J by 8 bases, with 8 bases between the two germline ends. From germline, CDR1 is MNHEY and CDR2 SVGEGT. The CDR3 spells CASRWLHEQFF. The CDR3 DNA is TGTGCCAGCAGGTGGCTCCATGAGCAGTTCTTC.

This chain connects TRBV29-1 to TRBJ2-4; the D gene could be TRBD1 or TRBD2 (5 bases each). Germline V gene lookup returns CDR1 SQVTM and CDR2 ANQGSEA. Between the trimmed V and J ends, which lost 2 bases and 7 bases, there was a span of 9 bases. This CDR3 spans 12 amino acids. CDR3 region: CSVETGRNIQYF. The CDR3 DNA reads as TGCAGCGTTGAAACGGGACGGAACATTCAGTACTTC.

This clonotype was observed many times. Germline and junction disagree at one end, which may indicate a read error. The chain is built from TRBV5-8 and TRBJ2-7, with TRBD2 identical over 10 bases. The CDR3 runs to 16 residues. Germline values: CDR1 SGHTS, CDR2 YDEGEE. CDR3 nucleotides: TGCGCCAGCAGCCGTCAAGCGGGGGGGAGCTCCTACGAGCAGTACTTC. It yields the protein CASSRQAGGSSYEQYF.

The chain combines TRBV12-3 or TRBV12-4 with TRBJ1-3; TRBD1 agrees at 7 bases. With 6 bases clipped from V and 4 bases from J, the junction kept 12 bases outside the gene matches. The CDR3 spans 16 residues. The CDR3 DNA reads as TGTGCCAGCAGAGGGGACAGATATAATCGGGGAAACACCATATATTTT. Amino acids: CASRGDRYNRGNTIYF.

This clonotype was seen only once. The gene calls are TRBV3-1 and TRBJ2-1; maybe TRBD2 (5 bases). Trimming took off 5 bases at V and 8 bases at J, with 16 bases between the two ends. CDR1 and CDR2 (germline): LGHDT, YNNKEL (reference sequence). The CDR3 runs to 14 residues. CDR3 sequence: CASSVEVEIHEQFF. DNA of the CDR3: TGTGCCAGCAGCGTGGAGGTGGAGATTCATGAGCAGTTCTTC.